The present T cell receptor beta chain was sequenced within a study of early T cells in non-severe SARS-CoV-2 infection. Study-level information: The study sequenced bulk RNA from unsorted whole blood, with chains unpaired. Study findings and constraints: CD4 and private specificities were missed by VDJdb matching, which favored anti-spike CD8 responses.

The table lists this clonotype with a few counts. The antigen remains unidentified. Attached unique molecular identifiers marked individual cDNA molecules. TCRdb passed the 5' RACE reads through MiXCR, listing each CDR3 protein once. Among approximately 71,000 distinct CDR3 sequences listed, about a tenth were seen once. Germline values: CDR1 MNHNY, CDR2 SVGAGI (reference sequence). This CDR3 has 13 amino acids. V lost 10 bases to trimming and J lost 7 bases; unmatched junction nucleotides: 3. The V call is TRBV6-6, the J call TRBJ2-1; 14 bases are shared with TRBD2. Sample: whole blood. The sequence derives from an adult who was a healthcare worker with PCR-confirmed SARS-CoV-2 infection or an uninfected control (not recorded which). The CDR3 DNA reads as TGTGCCACCGGGACTAGCGGGAGTAATGAGCAGTTCTTC. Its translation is CATGTSGSNEQFF.